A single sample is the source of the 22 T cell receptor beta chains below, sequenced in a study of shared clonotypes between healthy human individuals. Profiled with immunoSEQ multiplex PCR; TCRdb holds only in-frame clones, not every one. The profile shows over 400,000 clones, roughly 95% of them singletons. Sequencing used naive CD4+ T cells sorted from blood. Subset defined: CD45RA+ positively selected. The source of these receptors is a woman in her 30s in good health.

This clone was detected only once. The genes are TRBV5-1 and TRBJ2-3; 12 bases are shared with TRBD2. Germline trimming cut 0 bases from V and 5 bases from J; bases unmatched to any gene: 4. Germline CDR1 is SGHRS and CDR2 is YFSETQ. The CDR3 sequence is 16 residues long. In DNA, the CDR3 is TGCGCCAGCAGCTTGGACCTAGCGGGAGGGGGAGATACGCAGTATTTT. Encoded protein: CASSLDLAGGGDTQYF.

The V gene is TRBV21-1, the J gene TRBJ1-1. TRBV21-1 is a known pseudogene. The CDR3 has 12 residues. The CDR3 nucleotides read TGTGCCAGCGGGGGACGGAACACTGAAGCTTTCTTT. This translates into CASGGRNTEAFF.

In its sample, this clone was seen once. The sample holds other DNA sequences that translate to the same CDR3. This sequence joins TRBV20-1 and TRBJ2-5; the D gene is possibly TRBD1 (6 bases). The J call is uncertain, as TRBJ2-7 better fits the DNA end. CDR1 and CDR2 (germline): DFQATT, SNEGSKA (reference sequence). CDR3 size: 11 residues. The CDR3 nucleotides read TGCAGTGCTAGGGACAGCTACGAGCAGTACTTC. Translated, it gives CSARDSYEQYF.

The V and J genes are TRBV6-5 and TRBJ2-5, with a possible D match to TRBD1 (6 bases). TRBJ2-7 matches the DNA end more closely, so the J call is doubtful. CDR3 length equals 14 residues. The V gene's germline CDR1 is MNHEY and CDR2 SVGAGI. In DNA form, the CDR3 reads TGTGCCAGCACAAATTTACAGGGAGCTAACGAGCAGTACTTC. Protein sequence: CASTNLQGANEQYF.

The DNA for the CDR3 is TGCAGCGTCGGGACTAGCGGGAGCCCGGCGAGGGCCCAGTACTTC. The encoded protein is CSVGTSGSPARAQYF. The chain carries TRBV29-1 and TRBJ2-5, with 14 nucleotides matching TRBD2. CDR3 length equals 15 residues. V lost 6 bases, J lost 9 bases, and 12 bases stayed unmatched. Germline CDR1 is SQVTM and CDR2 is ANQGSEA.

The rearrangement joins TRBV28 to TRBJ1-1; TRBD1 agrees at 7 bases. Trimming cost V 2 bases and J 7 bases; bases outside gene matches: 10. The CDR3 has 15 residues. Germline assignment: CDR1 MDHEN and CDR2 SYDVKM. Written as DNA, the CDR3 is TGTGCCAGCAGTTTAGGGACAGACCTCCGGGGTGAAGCTTTCTTT. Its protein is CASSLGTDLRGEAFF.

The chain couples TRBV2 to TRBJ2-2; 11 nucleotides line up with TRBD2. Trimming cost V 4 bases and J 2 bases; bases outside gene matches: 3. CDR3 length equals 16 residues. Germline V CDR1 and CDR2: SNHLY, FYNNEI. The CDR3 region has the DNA TGTGCCAGCAGTGGACGACTAGCGGGAAACACCGGGGAGCTGTTTTTT. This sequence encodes CASSGRLAGNTGELFF.

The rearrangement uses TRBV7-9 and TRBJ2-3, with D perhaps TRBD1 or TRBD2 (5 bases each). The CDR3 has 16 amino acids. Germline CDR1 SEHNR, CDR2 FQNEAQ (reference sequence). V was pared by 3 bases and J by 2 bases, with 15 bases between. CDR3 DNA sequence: TGTGCCAGCAGCTTCCACTGGGGGATAAACACAGATACGCAGTATTTT. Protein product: CASSFHWGINTDTQYF.

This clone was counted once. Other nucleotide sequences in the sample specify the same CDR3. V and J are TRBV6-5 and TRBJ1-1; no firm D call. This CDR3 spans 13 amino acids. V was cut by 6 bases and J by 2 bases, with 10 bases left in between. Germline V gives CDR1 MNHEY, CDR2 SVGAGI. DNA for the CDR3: TGTGCCAGCAGCCCTAGGCGTAACACTGAAGCTTTCTTT. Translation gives CASSPRRNTEAFF.

CDR3 nucleotides: TGCGCCAGCAGTGGGCTAGCCAGCTACGAGCAGTACTTC. This codes for CASSGLASYEQYF. The chain couples TRBV10-2 to TRBJ2-7; D perhaps matches TRBD2 (5 bases). The CDR3 is made up of 13 amino acids. Trimming left V 4 bases short and J 3 bases short, with 10 bases between. Germline CDR1 and CDR2: WSHSY and SAAADI.

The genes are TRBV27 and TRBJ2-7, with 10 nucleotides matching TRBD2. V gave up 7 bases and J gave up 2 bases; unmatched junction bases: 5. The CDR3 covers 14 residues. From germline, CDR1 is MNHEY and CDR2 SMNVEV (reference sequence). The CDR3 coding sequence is TGTGCCAGCACCCCTAGCGGGAGACCCTACGAGCAGTACTTC. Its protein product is CASTPSGRPYEQYF.

CDR3 residues: CASSLDGYSNQPQHF. In nucleotides, the CDR3 is TGTGCCAGCTCACTGGACGGCTATAGCAATCAGCCCCAGCATTTT. This chain joins TRBV18 and TRBJ1-5; D ambiguous. Trimming took 4 bases from V and 0 from J, leaving 10 bases between them. The CDR3 covers 15 residues. Germline CDR1 KGHSH, CDR2 LQKENI.

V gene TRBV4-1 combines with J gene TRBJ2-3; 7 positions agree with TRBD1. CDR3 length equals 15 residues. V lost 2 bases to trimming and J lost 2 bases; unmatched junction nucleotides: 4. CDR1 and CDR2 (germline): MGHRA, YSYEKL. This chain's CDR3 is CASSQRDRDTDTQYF. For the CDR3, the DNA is TGCGCCAGCAGCCAAAGAGACAGGGACACAGATACGCAGTATTTT.

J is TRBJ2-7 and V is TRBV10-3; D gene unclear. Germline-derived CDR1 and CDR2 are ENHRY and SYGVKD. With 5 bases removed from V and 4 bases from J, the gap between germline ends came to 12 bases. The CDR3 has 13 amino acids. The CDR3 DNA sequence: TGTGCCATCAGTCCGGGCCCTCTATACGAGCAGTACTTC. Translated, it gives CAISPGPLYEQYF.

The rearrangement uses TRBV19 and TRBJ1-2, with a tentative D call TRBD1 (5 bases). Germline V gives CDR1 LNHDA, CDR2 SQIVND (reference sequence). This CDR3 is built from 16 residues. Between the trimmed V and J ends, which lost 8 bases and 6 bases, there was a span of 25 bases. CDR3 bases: TGTGCCAGTCGTGCCGCCGGGGCCGCTCCCTTCCATGGCTACACCTTC. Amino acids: CASRAAGAAPFHGYTF.

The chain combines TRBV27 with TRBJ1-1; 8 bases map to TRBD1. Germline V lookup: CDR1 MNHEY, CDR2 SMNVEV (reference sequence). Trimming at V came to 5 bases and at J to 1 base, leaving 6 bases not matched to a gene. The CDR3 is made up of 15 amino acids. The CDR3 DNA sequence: TGTGCCAGCAGTCCCTACAGGGGGAGGAACACTGAAGCTTTCTTT. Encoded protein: CASSPYRGRNTEAFF.

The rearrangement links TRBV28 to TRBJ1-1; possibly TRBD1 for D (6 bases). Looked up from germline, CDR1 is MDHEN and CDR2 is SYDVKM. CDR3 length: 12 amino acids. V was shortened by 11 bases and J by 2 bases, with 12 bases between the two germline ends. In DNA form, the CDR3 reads TGTGCCGCGGGGACAAAAAACACTGAAGCTTTCTTT. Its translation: CAAGTKNTEAFF.

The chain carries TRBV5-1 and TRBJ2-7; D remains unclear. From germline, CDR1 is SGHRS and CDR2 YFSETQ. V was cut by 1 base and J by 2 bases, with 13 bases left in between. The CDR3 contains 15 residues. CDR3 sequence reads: CASSLSDFLAYEQYF. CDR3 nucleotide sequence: TGCGCCAGCAGCTTGTCGGATTTTTTGGCCTACGAGCAGTACTTC.

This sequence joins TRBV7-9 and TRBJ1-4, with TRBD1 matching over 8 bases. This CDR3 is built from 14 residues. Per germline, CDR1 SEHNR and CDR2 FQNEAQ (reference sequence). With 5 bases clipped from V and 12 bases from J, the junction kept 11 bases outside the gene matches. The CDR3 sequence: CASSPGQGVAELFF. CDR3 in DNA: TGTGCCAGCAGCCCTGGACAGGGTGTGGCGGAACTGTTTTTT.

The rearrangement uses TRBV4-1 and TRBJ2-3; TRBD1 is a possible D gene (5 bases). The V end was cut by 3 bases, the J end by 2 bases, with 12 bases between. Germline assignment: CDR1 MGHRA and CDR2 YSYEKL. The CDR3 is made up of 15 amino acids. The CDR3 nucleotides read TGCGCCAGCAGCCACGGTAGGGGCAACACAGATACGCAGTATTTT. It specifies CASSHGRGNTDTQYF.

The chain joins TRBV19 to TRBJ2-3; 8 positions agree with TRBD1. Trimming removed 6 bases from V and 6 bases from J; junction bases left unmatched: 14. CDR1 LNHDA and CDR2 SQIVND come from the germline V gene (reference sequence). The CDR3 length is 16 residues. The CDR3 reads CASRIKGTGDMDTQYF. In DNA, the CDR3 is TGTGCCAGTAGGATAAAAGGGACAGGAGATATGGATACGCAGTATTTT.

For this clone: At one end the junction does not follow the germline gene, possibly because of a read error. CDR3: CAGSPQEDRGEQYF. The CDR3 DNA reads as TGTGCCGGCTCTCCCCAAGAGGACAGGGGAGAGCAGTACTTC. The rearrangement uses TRBV18 and TRBJ2-7; TRBD1 matches at 9 bases. The germline gives CDR1 KGHSH, CDR2 LQKENI. The CDR3 totals 14 residues. The variable domain in full, with the rest retrieved from reference TRBV18 and TRBJ2-7, is NAGVMQNPRHLVRRRGQEARLRCSPMKGHSHVYWYRQLPEEGLKFMVYLQKENIIDESGMPKERFSAEFPKEGPSILRIQQVVRGDSAAYFCAGSPQEDRGEQYFGPGTRLTVT.